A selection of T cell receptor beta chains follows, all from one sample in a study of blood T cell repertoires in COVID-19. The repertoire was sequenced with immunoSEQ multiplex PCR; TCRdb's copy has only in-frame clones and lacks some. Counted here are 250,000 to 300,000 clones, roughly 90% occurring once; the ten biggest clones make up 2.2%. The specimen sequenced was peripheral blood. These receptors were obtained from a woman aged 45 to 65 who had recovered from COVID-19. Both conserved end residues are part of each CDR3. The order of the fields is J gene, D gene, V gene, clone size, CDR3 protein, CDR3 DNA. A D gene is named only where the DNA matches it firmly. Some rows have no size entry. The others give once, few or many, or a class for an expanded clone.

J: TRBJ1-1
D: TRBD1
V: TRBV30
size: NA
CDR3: CAWRGDRGANTEAFF
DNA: TGTGCCTGGAGAGGGGACAGGGGGGCGAACACTGAAGCTTTCTTT

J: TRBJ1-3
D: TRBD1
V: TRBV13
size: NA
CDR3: CASSLGQAGNTIYF
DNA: TGTGCCAGCAGTCTGGGACAGGCTGGAAACACCATATATTTT

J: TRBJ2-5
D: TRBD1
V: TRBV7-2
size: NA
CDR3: CASSNAWGQGGKTQYF
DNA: TGTGCCAGCAGCAACGCATGGGGACAGGGAGGGAAGACCCAGTACTTC

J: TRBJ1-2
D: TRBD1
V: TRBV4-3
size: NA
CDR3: CASSQDQGQNYGYTF
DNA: TGCGCCAGCAGCCAAGATCAGGGACAGAACTATGGCTACACCTTC

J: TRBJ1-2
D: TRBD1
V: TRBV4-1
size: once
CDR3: CASSQEGPRGRKGYTF
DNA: TGCGCCAGCAGCCAAGAGGGGCCCAGGGGGCGTAAGGGCTACACCTTC

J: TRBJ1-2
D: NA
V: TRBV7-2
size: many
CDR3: CASSLDRDISNYGYTF
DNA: TGTGCCAGCAGCTTAGACCGGGACATTTCTAACTATGGCTACACCTTC

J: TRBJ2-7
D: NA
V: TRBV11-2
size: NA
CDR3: CASSRGGRGSEQYF
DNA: TGTGCCAGCAGCCGAGGTGGCCGAGGGAGCGAGCAGTACTTC

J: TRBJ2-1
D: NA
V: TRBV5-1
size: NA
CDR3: CASSLDAGMGYNEQFF
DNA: TGCGCCAGCAGCTTGGACGCGGGGATGGGCTACAATGAGCAGTTCTTC

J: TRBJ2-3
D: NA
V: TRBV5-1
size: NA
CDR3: CASAWVRSNGYTQYF
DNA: TGCGCCAGCGCCTGGGTCCGGAGTAATGGGTATACGCAGTATTTT

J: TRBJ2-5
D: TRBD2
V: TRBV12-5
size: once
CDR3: CASGTGTSASIQETQYF
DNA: TGTGCTAGTGGTACAGGGACTAGCGCCTCCATACAAGAGACCCAGTACTTC

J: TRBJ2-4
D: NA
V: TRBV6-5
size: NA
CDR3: CASSGEFENIQYF
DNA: TGTGCCAGCAGCGGGGAATTTGAAAACATTCAGTACTTC

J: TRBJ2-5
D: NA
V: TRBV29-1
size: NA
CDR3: CSVLGRGETQYF
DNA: TGCAGCGTCCTGGGCCGTGGAGAGACCCAGTACTTC

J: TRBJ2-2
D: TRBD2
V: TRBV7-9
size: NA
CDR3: CASSSPRGLAGGNTGELFF
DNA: TGTGCCAGCAGCTCCCCCCGCGGACTAGCGGGGGGCAACACCGGGGAGCTGTTTTTT

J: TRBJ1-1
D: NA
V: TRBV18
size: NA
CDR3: CASTGGADTEAFF
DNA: TGTGCCAGCACCGGCGGGGCGGACACTGAAGCTTTCTTT

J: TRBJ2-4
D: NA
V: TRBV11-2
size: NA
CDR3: CASSPVGGGRKNIQYF
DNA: TGTGCCAGCAGCCCCGTTGGTGGGGGGAGAAAAAACATTCAGTACTTC

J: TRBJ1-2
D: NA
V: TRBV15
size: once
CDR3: CATSREAGYGYTF
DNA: TGTGCCACCAGCAGAGAGGCAGGCTATGGCTACACCTTC

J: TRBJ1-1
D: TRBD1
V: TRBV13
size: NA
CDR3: CASSLGKTGAPFF
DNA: TGTGCCAGCAGCTTAGGGAAGACAGGGGCACCTTTCTTT

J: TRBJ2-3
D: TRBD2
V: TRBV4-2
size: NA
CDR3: CASSPKGLAMITDTQYF
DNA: TGTGCCAGCAGCCCGAAAGGACTAGCGATGATAACAGATACGCAGTATTTT

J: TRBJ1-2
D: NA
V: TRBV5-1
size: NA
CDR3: CASHSGSGYTF
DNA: TGCGCCAGCCATTCGGGGTCGGGCTACACCTTC

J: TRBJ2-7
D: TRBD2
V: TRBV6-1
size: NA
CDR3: CASSFPGRPWEQYF
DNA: TGTGCCAGCAGTTTCCCCGGGAGGCCTTGGGAGCAGTACTTC

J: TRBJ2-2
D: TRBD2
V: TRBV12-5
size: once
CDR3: CASGSREVDTGELFF
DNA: TGTGCTAGTGGTTCCCGGGAGGTGGACACCGGGGAGCTGTTTTTT

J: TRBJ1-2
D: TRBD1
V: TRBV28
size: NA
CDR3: CASSFSGGNYGYTF
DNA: TGTGCCAGCAGTTTCTCAGGGGGGAACTATGGCTACACCTTC

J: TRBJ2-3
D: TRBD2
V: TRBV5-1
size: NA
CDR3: CASSLIPSGGAQPNTDTQYF
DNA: TGCGCCAGCAGCTTGATTCCCAGCGGGGGGGCCCAACCGAACACAGATACGCAGTATTTT

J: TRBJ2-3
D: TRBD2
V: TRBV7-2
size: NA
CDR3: CASSPRASGASDTQYF
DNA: TGTGCCAGCAGCCCCAGGGCTAGCGGGGCCTCAGATACGCAGTATTTT

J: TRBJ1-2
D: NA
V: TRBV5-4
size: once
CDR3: CASRAPGGRERNYGYTF
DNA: TGTGCCAGCAGGGCCCCCGGGGGTAGGGAAAGGAACTATGGCTACACCTTC

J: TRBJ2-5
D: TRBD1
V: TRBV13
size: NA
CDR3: CASSAGTGFRETQYF
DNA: TGTGCCAGCAGCGCCGGGACAGGGTTCCGGGAGACCCAGTACTTC

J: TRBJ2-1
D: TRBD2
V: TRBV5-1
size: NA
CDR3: CASSLTGTSGMDEQFF
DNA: TGCGCCAGCAGCCTCACCGGGACTAGCGGGATGGATGAGCAGTTCTTC

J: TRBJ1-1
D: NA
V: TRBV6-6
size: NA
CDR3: CASSYTLGGVVPLAFF
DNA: TGTGCCAGCAGTTATACGTTAGGCGGTGTGGTGCCGTTAGCTTTCTTT

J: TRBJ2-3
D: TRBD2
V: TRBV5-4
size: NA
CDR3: CASSLVASGSTDTQYF
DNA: TGTGCCAGCAGCTTGGTCGCTAGCGGAAGCACAGATACGCAGTATTTT

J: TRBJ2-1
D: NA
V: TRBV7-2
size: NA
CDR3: CASSLSPSSYNEQFF
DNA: TGTGCCAGCAGCTTAAGTCCTAGCTCCTACAATGAGCAGTTCTTC

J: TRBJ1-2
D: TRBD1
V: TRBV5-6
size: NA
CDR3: CASSPPGTGWDGYTF
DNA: TGTGCCAGCAGCCCCCCAGGGACAGGTTGGGATGGCTACACCTTC

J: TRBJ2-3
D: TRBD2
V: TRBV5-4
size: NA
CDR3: CASSSGLAEGGDTQYF
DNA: TGTGCCAGCAGCTCCGGACTAGCGGAGGGAGGAGATACGCAGTATTTT

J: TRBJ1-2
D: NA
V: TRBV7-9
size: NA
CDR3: CASSLGVNYGYTF
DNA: TGTGCCAGCAGCTTAGGAGTCAACTATGGCTACACCTTC

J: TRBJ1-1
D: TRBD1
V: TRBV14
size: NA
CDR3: CASSVQGGNTEAFF
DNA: TGTGCCAGCAGCGTACAGGGGGGTAACACTGAAGCTTTCTTT

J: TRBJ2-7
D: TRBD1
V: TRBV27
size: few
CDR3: CASSRAGTAMYF
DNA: TGTGCCAGCAGTAGAGCCGGGACAGCGATGTACTTC

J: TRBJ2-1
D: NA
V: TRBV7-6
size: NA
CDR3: CASSLRRRTIYNEQFF
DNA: TGTGCCAGCAGCTTAAGGCGGAGGACGATTTACAATGAGCAGTTCTTC

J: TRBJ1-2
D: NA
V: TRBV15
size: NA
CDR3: CATSREMTAYGYTF
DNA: TGTGCCACCAGCAGAGAAATGACAGCGTATGGCTACACCTTC

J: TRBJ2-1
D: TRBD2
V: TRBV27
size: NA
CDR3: CASSSGLAGGISYNEQFF
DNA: TGTGCCAGCAGTTCGGGGCTAGCGGGGGGGATCTCCTACAATGAGCAGTTCTTC

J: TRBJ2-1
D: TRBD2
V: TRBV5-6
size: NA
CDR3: CASSLEQAGGSYNEQFF
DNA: TGTGCCAGCAGCTTGGAGCAGGCGGGAGGCTCCTACAATGAGCAGTTCTTC

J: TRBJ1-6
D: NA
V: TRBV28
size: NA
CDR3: CASVGAGNSPLHF
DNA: TGTGCCAGCGTGGGGGCCGGGAATTCACCCCTCCACTTT

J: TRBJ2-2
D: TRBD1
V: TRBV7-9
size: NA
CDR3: CASSPGTGNTGELFF
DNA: TGTGCCAGCAGCCCAGGGACAGGGAACACCGGGGAGCTGTTTTTT

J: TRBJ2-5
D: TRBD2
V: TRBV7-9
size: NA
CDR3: CASSLAGTSSETQYF
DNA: TGTGCCAGCAGCTTAGCGGGGACTAGTTCGGAGACCCAGTACTTC

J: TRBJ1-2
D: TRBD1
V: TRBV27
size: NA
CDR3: CASRRTGGGYTF
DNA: TGTGCCAGCCGACGGACAGGGGGTGGCTACACCTTC

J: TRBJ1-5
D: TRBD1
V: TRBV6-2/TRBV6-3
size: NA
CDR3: CASSFTLTGAYGSNQPQHF
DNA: TGTGCCAGCAGTTTCACCCTGACAGGGGCTTATGGGAGCAATCAGCCCCAGCATTTT

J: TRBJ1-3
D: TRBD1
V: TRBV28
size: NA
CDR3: CASSVTGQGAQGNTIYF
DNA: TGTGCCAGCAGTGTAACGGGACAGGGGGCGCAGGGAAACACCATATATTTT

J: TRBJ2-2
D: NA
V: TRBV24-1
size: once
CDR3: CATAKGLTHGELFF
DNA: TGTGCCACCGCTAAGGGACTTACCCACGGGGAGCTGTTTTTT

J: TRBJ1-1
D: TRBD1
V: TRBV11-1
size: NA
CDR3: CASSSRQGALGTEAFF
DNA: TGTGCCAGCAGCTCCAGACAGGGGGCGCTGGGCACTGAAGCTTTCTTT

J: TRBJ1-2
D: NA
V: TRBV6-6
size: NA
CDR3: CASRPGGVYGYTF
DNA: TGTGCCAGCAGGCCGGGGGGTGTCTATGGCTACACCTTC

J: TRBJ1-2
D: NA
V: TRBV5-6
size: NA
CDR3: CASSLGRGLGYGYTF
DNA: TGTGCCAGCAGCTTGGGCAGGGGTTTGGGGTATGGCTACACCTTC

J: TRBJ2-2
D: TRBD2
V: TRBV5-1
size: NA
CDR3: CASHEGSSGTGELFF
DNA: TGCGCCAGCCATGAGGGGTCTAGCGGAACCGGGGAGCTGTTTTTT

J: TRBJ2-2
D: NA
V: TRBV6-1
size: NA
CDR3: CASTNPRSNTGELFF
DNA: TGTGCCAGCACTAACCCAAGAAGTAACACCGGGGAGCTGTTTTTT

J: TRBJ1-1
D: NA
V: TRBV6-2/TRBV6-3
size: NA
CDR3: CASSWGLDPEGTEAFF
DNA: TGTGCCAGCAGTTGGGGACTAGACCCAGAGGGCACTGAAGCTTTCTTT

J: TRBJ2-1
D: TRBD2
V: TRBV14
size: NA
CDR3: CASSQGRLAGGRLSSYNEQFF
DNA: TGTGCCAGCAGCCAAGGGAGACTAGCGGGGGGGCGATTGAGCTCCTACAATGAGCAGTTCTTC

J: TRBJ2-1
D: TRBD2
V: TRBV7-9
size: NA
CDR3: CASSLGGSAGGYNEQFF
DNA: TGTGCCAGCAGCTTAGGTGGGTCAGCGGGAGGCTACAATGAGCAGTTCTTC

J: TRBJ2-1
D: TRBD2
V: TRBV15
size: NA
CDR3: CATSRDLRESSYNEQFF
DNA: TGTGCCACCAGCAGAGATTTGCGGGAGAGCTCCTACAATGAGCAGTTCTTC